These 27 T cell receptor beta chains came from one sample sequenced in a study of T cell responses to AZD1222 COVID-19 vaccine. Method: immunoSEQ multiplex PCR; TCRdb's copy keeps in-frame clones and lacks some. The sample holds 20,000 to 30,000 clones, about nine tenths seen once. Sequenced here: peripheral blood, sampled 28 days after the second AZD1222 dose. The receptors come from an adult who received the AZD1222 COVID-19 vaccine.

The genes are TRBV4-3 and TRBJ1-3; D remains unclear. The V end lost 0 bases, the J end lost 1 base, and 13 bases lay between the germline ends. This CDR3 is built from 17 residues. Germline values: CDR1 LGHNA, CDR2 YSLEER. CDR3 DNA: TGCGCCAGCAGCCAAGATCTCGCAGGCGGATCTGGAAACACCATATATTTT. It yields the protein CASSQDLAGGSGNTIYF.

The CDR3 protein is CASSTGQGAVAFF. The CDR3 bases are TGTGCCAGCAGCACCGGACAGGGGGCTGTAGCTTTCTTT. The V call is TRBV7-2, the J call TRBJ1-1; 11 nucleotides match TRBD1. J was trimmed by 10 bases and V by 5 bases; bases with no gene match: 6. There are 13 residues in the CDR3. Germline V lookup: CDR1 SGHTA, CDR2 FQGNSA. Looking up the rest from reference TRBV7-2 and TRBJ1-1 gives the full variable domain: GAGVSQSPSNKVTEKGKDVELRCDPISGHTALYWYRQSLGQGLEFLIYFQGNSAPDKSGLPSDRFSAERTGGSVSTLTIQRTQQEDSAVYLCASSTGQGAVAFFGQGTRLTVV.

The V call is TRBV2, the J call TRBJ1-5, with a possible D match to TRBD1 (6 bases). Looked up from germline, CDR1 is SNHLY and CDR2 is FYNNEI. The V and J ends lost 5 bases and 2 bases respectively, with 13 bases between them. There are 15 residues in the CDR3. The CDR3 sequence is CASSLTRTGNQPQHF. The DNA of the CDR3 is TGTGCCAGCAGTCTGACTCGGACAGGCAATCAGCCCCAGCATTTT. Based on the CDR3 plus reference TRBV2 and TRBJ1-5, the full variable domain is EPEVTQTPSHQVTQMGQEVILRCVPISNHLYFYWYRQILGQKVEFLVSFYNNEISEKSEIFDDQFSVERPDGSNFTLKIRSTKLEDSAMYFCASSLTRTGNQPQHFGDGTRLSIL.

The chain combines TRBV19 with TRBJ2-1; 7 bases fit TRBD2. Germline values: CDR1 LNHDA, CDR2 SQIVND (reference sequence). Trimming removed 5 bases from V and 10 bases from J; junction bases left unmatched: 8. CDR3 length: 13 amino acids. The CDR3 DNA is TGTGCCAGTAGTGCCGCGGGAGTCGGGGAGCAGTTCTTC. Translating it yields CASSAAGVGEQFF. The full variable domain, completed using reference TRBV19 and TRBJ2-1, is DGGITQSPKYLFRKEGQNVTLSCEQNLNHDAMYWYRQDPGQGLRLIYYSQIVNDFQKGDIAEGYSVSREKKESFPLTVTSAQKNPTAFYLCASSAAGVGEQFFGPGTRLTVL.

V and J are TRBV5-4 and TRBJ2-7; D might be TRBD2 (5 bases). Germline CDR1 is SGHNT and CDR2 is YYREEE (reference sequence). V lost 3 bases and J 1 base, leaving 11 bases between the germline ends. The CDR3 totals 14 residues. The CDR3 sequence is CASSSILESYEQYF. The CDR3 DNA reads TGTGCCAGCAGCTCGATACTAGAGTCCTACGAGCAGTACTTC.

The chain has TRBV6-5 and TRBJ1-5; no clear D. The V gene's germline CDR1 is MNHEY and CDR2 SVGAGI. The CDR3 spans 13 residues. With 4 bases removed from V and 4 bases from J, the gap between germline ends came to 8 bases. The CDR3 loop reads CASSFDGNQPQHF. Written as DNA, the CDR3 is TGTGCCAGCAGTTTCGACGGGAATCAGCCCCAGCATTTT.

The CDR3 sequence is CASSISTGGYGYTF. The CDR3 DNA follows: TGTGCCAGTAGTATTTCCACAGGGGGCTATGGCTACACCTTC. The chain is built from TRBV19 and TRBJ1-2; 8 bases fit TRBD1. Germline CDR1 LNHDA, CDR2 SQIVND (reference sequence). V was clipped by 3 bases and J by 4 bases; unmatched bases: 4. The CDR3 runs 14 residues.

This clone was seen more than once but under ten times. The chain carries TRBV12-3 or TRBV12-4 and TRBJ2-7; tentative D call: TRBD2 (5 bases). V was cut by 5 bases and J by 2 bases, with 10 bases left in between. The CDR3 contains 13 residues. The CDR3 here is CASSKAAPYEQYF. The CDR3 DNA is TGTGCCAGCAGTAAAGCGGCCCCCTACGAGCAGTACTTC.

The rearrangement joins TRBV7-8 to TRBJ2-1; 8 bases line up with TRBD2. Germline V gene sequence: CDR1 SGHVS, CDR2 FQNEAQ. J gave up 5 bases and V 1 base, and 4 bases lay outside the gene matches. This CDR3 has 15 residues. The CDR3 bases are TGTGCCAGCAGCTTAGTGGCGGGAGGTCACAATGAGCAGTTCTTC. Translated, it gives CASSLVAGGHNEQFF.

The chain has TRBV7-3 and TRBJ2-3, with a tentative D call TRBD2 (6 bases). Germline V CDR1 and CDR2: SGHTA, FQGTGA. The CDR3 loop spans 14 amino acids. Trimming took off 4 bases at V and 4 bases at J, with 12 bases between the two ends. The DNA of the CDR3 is TGTGCCAGCAGCTCAGCGGGCTCCCCAGATACGCAGTATTTT. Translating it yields CASSSAGSPDTQYF.

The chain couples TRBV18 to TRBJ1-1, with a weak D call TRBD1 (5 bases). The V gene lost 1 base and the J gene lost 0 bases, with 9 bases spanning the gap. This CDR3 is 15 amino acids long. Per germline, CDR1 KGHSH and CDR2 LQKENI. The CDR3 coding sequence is TGTGCCAGCTCACCACAAACGGACATGAACACTGAAGCTTTCTTT. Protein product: CASSPQTDMNTEAFF.

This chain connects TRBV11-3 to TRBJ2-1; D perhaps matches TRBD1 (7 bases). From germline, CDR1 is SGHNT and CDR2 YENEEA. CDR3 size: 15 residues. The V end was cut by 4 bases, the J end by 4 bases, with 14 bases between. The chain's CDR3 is CASSSQGTQYNEQFF. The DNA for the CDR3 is TGTGCCAGCAGCTCACAGGGGACTCAGTACAATGAGCAGTTCTTC.

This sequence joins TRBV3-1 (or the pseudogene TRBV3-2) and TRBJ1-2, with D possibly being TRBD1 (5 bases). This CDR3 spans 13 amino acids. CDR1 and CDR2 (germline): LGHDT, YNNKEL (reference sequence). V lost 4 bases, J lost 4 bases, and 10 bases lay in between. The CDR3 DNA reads TGTGCCAGCAGCCCCTCAGGGTCCTATGGCTACACCTTC. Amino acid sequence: CASSPSGSYGYTF.

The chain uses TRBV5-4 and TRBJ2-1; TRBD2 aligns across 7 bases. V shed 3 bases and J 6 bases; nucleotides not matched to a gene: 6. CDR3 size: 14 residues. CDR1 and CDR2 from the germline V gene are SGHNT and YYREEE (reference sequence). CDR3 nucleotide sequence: TGTGCCAGCAGCTGGGTCCCTAGCGGCAATGAGCAGTTCTTC. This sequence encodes CASSWVPSGNEQFF.

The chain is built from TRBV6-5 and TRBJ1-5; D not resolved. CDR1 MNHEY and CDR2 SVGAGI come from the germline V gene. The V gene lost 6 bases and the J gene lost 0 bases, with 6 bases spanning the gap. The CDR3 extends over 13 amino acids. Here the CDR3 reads CASSFSSNQPQHF. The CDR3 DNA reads TGTGCCAGCAGCTTTTCTAGCAATCAGCCCCAGCATTTT.

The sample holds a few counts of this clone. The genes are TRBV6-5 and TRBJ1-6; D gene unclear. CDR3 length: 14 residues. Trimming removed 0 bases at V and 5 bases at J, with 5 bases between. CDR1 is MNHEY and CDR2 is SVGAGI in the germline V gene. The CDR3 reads CASSYSADNSPLHF. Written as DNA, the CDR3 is TGTGCCAGCAGTTACTCTGCCGATAATTCACCCCTCCACTTT.

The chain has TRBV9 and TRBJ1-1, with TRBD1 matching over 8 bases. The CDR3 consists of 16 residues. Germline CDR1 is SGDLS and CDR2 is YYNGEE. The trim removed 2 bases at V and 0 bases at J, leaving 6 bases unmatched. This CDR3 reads CASSVGTGVMNTEAFF. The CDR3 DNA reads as TGTGCCAGCAGCGTCGGGACAGGCGTCATGAACACTGAAGCTTTCTTT.

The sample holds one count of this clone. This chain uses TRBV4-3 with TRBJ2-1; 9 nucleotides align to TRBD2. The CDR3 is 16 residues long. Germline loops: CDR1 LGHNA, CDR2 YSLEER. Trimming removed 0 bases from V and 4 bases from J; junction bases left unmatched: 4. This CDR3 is CASSQDTSGGYNEQFF. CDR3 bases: TGCGCCAGCAGCCAAGATACGAGCGGGGGGTACAATGAGCAGTTCTTC.

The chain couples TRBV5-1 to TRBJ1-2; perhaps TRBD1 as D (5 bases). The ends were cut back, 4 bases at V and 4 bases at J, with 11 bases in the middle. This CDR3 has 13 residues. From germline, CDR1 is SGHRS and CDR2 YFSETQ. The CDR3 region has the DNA TGCGCCAGCAGCCTAGGACACCTCTATGGCTACACCTTC. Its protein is CASSLGHLYGYTF.

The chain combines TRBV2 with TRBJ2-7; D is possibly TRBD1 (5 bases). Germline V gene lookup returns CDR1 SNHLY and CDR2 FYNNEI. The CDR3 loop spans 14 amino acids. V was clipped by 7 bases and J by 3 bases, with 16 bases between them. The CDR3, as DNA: TGTGCCAGCAACGGACATCGAGGTGGCTACGAGCAGTACTTC. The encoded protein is CASNGHRGGYEQYF.

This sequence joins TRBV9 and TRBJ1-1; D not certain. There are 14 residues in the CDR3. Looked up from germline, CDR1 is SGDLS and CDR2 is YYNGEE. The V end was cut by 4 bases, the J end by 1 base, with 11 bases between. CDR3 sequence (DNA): TGTGCCAGCAGCCCGGGGAGGGAGAACACTGAAGCTTTCTTT. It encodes CASSPGRENTEAFF.

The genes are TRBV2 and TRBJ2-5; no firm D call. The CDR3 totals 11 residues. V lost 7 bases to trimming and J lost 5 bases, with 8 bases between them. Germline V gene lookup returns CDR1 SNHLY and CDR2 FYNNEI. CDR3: CASKGWETQYF. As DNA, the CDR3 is TGTGCCAGCAAGGGATGGGAGACCCAGTACTTC. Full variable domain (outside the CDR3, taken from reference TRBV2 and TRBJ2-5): EPEVTQTPSHQVTQMGQEVILRCVPISNHLYFYWYRQILGQKVEFLVSFYNNEISEKSEIFDDQFSVERPDGSNFTLKIRSTKLEDSAMYFCASKGWETQYFGPGTRLLVL.

The CDR3 DNA is TGTGCCAGCAGCAAAGCAGAAAACTATGGCTACACCTTC. Protein sequence: CASSKAENYGYTF. J is TRBJ1-2 and V is TRBV21-1. TRBV21-1 is marked as a pseudogene. This CDR3 region has 13 residues.

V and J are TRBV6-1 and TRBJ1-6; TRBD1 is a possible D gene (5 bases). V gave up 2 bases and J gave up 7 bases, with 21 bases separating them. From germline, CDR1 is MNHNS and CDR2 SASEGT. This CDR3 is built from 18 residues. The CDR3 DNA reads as TGTGCCAGCAGTGAATGGGCAAGGCAGGGCGGAAAGAATTCACCCCTCCACTTT. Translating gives CASSEWARQGGKNSPLHF.

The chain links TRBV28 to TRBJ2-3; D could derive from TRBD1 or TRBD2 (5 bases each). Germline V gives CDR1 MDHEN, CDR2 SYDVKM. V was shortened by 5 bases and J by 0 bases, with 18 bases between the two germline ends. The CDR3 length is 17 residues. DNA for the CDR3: TGTGCCAGCAGTAAAGGAGGCAGGACAACTAGCACAGATACGCAGTATTTT. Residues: CASSKGGRTTSTDTQYF.

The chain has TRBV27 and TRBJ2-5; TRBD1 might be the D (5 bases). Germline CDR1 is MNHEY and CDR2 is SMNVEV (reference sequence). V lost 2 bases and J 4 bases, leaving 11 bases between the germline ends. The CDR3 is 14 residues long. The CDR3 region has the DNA TGTGCCAGCAGTTTAAAGGGGTGGGGAGAGACCCAGTACTTC. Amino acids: CASSLKGWGETQYF.

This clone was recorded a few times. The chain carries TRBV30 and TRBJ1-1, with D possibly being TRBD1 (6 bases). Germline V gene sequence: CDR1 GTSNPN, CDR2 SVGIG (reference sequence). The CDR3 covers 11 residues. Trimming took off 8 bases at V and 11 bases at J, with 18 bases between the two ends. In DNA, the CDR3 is TGTGCCCAGAACCGGGACAAATACGCTTTCTTT. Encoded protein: CAQNRDKYAFF.